This T cell receptor beta chain was identified in a study of control samples from healthy donors and cancer patients. Sequenced by immunoSEQ multiplex PCR; TCRdb stores in-frame clones only, minus some. The sample has about 100,000 clones, roughly 93% seen once; the top ten hold roughly 8%. CDR1 and CDR2 (germline): MNHEY, SVGAGI. V was pared by 0 bases and J by 6 bases, with 11 bases between. The CDR3 is made up of 14 amino acids. Sample: blood. The source of this sequence is a man younger than 35 in good health. This chain uses TRBV6-5 with TRBJ1-1; no clear D. CDR3 nucleotides: TGTGCCAGCAGTTACTCGACGGGTAGGCCTGAAGCTTTCTTT. Translation: CASSYSTGRPEAFF.